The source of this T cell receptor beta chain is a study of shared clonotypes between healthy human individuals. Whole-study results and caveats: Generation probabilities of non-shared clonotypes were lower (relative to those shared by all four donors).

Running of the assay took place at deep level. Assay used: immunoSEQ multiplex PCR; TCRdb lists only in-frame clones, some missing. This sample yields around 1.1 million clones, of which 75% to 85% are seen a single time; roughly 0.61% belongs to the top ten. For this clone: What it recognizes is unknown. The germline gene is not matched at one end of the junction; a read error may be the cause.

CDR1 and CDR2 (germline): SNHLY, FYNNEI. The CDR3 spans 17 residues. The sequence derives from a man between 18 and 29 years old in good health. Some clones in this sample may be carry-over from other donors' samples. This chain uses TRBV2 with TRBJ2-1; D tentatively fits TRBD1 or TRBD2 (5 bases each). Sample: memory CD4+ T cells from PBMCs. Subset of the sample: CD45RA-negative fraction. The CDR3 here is CASREASGTAFYNEQFF. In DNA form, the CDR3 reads TGTGCCAGCAGAGAAGCCTCCGGGACGGCGTTTTACAATGAGCAGTTCTTC.